This T cell receptor (beta chain) was sequenced for a study of early T cells in non-severe SARS-CoV-2 infection. Looking at the study overall: Bulk RNA isolated from unsorted whole blood underwent sequencing; chains were not paired. Overall study findings and caveats: The study's VDJdb matching favored anti-spike CD8 responses and missed private and CD4 specificities.

V dropped 4 bases and J dropped 5 bases, with 15 bases sitting between them. Germline V CDR1 and CDR2: SGHRS, YFSETQ. CDR3 length: 15 residues. Individual cDNA molecules each received unique molecular identifiers attached to them. In TCRdb, the 5' RACE reads were re-called with MiXCR into one record per CDR3 protein. The repertoire has roughly 62,000 distinct CDR3 sequences, approximately 7.7% of them found once; the top ten carry about 3.7%. As concerns this clonotype: What it binds is unknown.

The chain is built from TRBV5-1 and TRBJ1-4; possibly TRBD1 for D (6 bases). Sequencing was carried out using whole blood. This sequence was found in an adult who was a healthcare worker with PCR-confirmed SARS-CoV-2 infection or an uninfected control (not recorded which). The CDR3 is CASSRTAAANEKLFF. CDR3 bases: TGCGCCAGCAGCCGGACAGCCGCGGCGAATGAAAAACTGTTTTTT.